This TCR beta chain emerged from a study of shared clonotypes between healthy human individuals. V dropped 5 bases and J dropped 7 bases, with 8 bases sitting between them. The CDR3 is 12 residues long. Per the germline V gene, CDR1 is MDHEN and CDR2 is SYDVKM. Method: immunoSEQ multiplex PCR; TCRdb's copy keeps in-frame clones and lacks some. The sample lists more than 2,000,000 clones, 85% to 95% occurring once. The clonotype was recovered from a man in his late teens or twenties in good health. Some clones in this sample may be carry-over from other donors' samples. Sequencing used naive CD4+ T cells from PBMCs. Stated subset: CD45RA+ positively selected. This chain uses TRBV28 with TRBJ1-4; unclear D gene. The CDR3 coding sequence is TGTGCCAGCAGTCCCCAGTCTGAAAAACTGTTTTTT. It translates to CASSPQSEKLFF.